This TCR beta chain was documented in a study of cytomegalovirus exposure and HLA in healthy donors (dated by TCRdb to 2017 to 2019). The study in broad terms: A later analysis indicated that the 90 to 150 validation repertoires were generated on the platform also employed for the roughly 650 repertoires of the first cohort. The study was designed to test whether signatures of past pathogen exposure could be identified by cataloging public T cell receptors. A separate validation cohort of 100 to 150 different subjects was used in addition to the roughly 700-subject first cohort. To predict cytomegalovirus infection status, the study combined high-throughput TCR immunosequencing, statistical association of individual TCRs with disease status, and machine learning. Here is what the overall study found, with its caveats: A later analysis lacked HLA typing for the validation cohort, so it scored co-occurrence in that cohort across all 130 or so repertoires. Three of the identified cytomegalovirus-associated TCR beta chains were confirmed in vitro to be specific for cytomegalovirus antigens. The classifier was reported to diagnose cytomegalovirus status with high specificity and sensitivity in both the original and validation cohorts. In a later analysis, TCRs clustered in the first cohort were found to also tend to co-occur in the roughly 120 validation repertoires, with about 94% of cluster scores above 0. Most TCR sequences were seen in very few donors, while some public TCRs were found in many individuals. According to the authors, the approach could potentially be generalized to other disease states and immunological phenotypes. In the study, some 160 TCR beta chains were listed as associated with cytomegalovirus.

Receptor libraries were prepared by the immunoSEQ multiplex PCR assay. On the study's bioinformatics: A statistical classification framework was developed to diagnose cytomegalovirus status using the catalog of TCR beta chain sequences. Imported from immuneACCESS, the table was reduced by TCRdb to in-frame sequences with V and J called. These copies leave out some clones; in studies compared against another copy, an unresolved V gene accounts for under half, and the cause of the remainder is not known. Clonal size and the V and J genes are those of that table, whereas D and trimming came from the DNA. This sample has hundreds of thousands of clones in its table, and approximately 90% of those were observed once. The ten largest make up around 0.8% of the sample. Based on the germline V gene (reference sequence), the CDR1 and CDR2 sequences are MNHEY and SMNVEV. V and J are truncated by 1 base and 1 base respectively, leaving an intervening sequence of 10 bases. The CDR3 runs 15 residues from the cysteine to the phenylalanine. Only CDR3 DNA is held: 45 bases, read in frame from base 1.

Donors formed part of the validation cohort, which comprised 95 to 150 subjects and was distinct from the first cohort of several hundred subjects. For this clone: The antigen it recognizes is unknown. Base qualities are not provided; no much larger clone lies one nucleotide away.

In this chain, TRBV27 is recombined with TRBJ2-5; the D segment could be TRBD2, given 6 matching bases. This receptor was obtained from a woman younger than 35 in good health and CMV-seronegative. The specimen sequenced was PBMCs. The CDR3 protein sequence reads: CASSLWDGSQETQYF. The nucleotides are TGTGCCAGCAGTTTATGGGACGGGAGCCAAGAGACCCAGTACTTC.